This T cell receptor (beta chain) originates from a study of T cells in Graves' hyperthyroidism and ophthalmopathy. Using RNA transcripts as the source, TCR beta CDR3 regions were amplified. Using the HTBI primer set, a first-round RT-PCR was run on the TCR CDR3. TCRdb re-called the multiplex PCR reads through MiXCR, storing one row per CDR3 protein. The table lists about 760,000 distinct CDR3 sequences, around 40% of them singletons. Regarding the study as a whole: In the blood, most expanded thyroid clonotypes above 0.001 appeared as well. The model made its ophthalmopathy prediction, and onset followed a median around 6.5 months later.

Turning to this clonotype: Its target is not known.

CDR3 length: 16 residues. Germline CDR1 is MNHNY and CDR2 is SVGAGI (reference sequence). V lost 8 bases to trimming and J lost 4 bases; unmatched junction nucleotides: 11. The V gene is TRBV6-6, the J gene TRBJ1-5, with 10 bases matching TRBD1. Sequenced: blood. This clonotype originated in a woman aged 40 to 50 with Graves' hyperthyroidism. CDR3 sequence (DNA): TGTGCCAGCCGTCCCGGGACAGGGGAATCGAATCAGCCCCAGCATTTT. Its protein is CASRPGTGESNQPQHF.